This T cell receptor (beta chain) was captured by sequencing in a study of T cells in Graves' hyperthyroidism and ophthalmopathy. Study results and limitations: Researchers report that a 13 V-J model separated ophthalmopathy from stable hyperthyroidism. Blood also carried most thyroid clonotypes expanded above 0.001.

Not enrolled were patients with uncontrolled infection, other autoimmune disease, pregnancy or lactation. PBMCs were derived from 7.5 to 10 ml fresh peripheral blood. This clonotype was seen repeatedly, ten times or more. Its antigen is as yet unknown. RNA transcripts were the template for amplifying TCR beta CDR3 regions. The primer set for the first-round RT-PCR of the TCR CDR3 was HTBI. TCRdb re-called the multiplex PCR reads with MiXCR, one entry per CDR3 protein. The sample consists of about 300,000 distinct CDR3 sequences, 25% to 30% of them appearing once. The germline gives CDR1 MGHRA, CDR2 YSYEKL. The CDR3 has 18 amino acids. Trimming pared 2 bases from V and 2 bases from J, leaving 18 bases between.

This sequence was found in a man aged 35 to 55 with Graves' hyperthyroidism that later progressed to Graves' ophthalmopathy. The chain uses TRBV4-1 and TRBJ2-2; D might be TRBD1 (6 bases). The sample was blood. CDR3 amino acids: CASSQKMGTGSNTGELFF. The CDR3 DNA is TGCGCCAGCAGCCAAAAAATGGGAACAGGGTCAAACACCGGGGAGCTGTTTTTT.